This TCR beta chain is drawn from a study of OX40 agonist ivuxolimab in advanced cancers. The wider study: Patients with hepatocellular carcinoma, melanoma, renal cell or head and neck cancer made up the dose-escalation patients.

Findings and caveats of the study: The study observed clonal expansion of CD4+ and CD8+ blood T cells by week 6 at 0.1 to 3.0 mg/kg. CD8+ T cells averaged more expanded clones than CD4+.

Regarding this clone: Its antigen is not identified.

Measured with immunoSEQ multiplex PCR; TCRdb has only the in-frame clones, and not every one. The profile shows about 20,000 clones, around 80% of them singletons. Source: CD4+ or CD8+ T cells sorted from blood, taken in a trial of the OX40 agonist ivuxolimab. The receptor was derived from an adult with an advanced solid tumor such as melanoma, head and neck, liver or kidney cancer.

The CDR3 reads CATSVGTQGWETQYF. The CDR3 coding sequence is TGTGCCACCAGCGTCGGGACCCAGGGGTGGGAGACCCAGTACTTC. The J gene is TRBJ2-5, the V gene TRBV15; perhaps TRBD1 as D (6 bases). Trimming pared 5 bases from V and 5 bases from J, leaving 18 bases between. CDR1 is LNHNV and CDR2 is YYDKDF in the germline V gene (reference sequence). The CDR3 extends over 15 amino acids.